Listed below are T cell receptor beta chains from one sample, sequenced in a study of blood T cells in healthy people across ages. One entry per CDR3 protein, called by TCRdb with MiXCR from the 5' RACE reads. This table has about 1,600,000 distinct CDR3 sequences, 35% to 45% appearing once. Sequencing was performed on blood. Receptor source: a woman under 30 in good health. CDR3s include the opening cysteine and the closing phenylalanine or tryptophan. D genes are given only for firm matches. Size is omitted from some rows. Given values are once, few, many or a class for expanded clones.

size	D	V	J	CDR3	DNA
.	.	TRBV24-1	TRBJ2-1	CATSDQGSNEQFF	TGTGCCACCAGTGATCAGGGTTCCAATGAGCAGTTCTTC
few	.	TRBV7-3	TRBJ2-1	CASSLGGAVDEQFF	TGTGCCAGCAGCTTAGGCGGGGCGGTTGATGAGCAGTTCTTC
.	.	TRBV9	TRBJ2-5	CASSFSSSETQYF	TGTGCCAGCAGCTTCTCTAGCAGTGAGACCCAGTACTTC
.	.	TRBV6-4	TRBJ1-5	CARGPGPQHF	TGTGCCAGGGGTCCCGGGCCCCAGCATTTT
.	TRBD2	TRBV20-1	TRBJ2-3	CSATPSGEGDTQYF	TGCAGTGCTACACCTAGCGGGGAGGGAGATACGCAGTATTTT
.	TRBD2	TRBV20-1	TRBJ2-6	CSASGTSFPGANVLTF	TGCAGTGCTAGCGGGACTAGCTTCCCTGGGGCCAACGTCCTGACTTTC
.	.	TRBV3-1	TRBJ1-6	CASSPEGFVSYNSPLHF	TGTGCCAGCAGCCCCGAGGGGTTTGTGTCCTATAATTCACCCCTTCACTTT
few	.	TRBV12-3/TRBV12-4	TRBJ1-2	CASSEPGRSYGYTF	TGTGCCAGCAGCGAACCCGGCAGGTCCTATGGCTACACCTTC
many	.	TRBV2	TRBJ2-7	CASIPLGGSDEQYF	TGTGCCAGCATCCCCCTGGGCGGGTCGGACGAGCAGTACTTC
.	TRBD2	TRBV6-1	TRBJ2-1	CASSRPTSGGKRAYNEQFF	TGTGCCAGCAGTCGCCCGACTAGCGGGGGGAAGAGGGCCTACAATGAGCAGTTCTTC
.	.	TRBV20-1	TRBJ2-3	CSAGPRSTDTQYF	TGCAGTGCTGGCCCTCGGAGCACAGATACGCAGTATTTT
few	.	TRBV29-1	TRBJ2-1	CSVPKGTGGAEQFF	TGCAGCGTCCCCAAAGGTACAGGGGGGGCTGAGCAGTTCTTC
once	.	TRBV20-1	TRBJ1-6	CSAPAVEGSSYNSPLHF	TGCAGTGCTCCCGCCGTGGAGGGGAGCTCCTATAATTCACCCCTCCACTTT
.	.	TRBV27	TRBJ2-5	CASSSGLRKTQYF	TGTGCCAGCAGTTCCGGACTGCGAAAGACCCAGTACTTC
.	TRBD1	TRBV2	TRBJ1-2	CASSARQGNGYTF	TGTGCCAGCAGTGCAAGACAGGGGAATGGCTACACCTTC
few	.	TRBV6-1	TRBJ2-3	CASNRYTSTDTQYF	TGTGCCAGCAATCGGTATACTAGCACAGATACGCAGTATTTT
few	.	TRBV12-3/TRBV12-4	TRBJ1-3	CASSSGGNTIYF	TGTGCCAGCAGTTCAGGTGGAAACACCATATATTTT
.	TRBD1	TRBV7-3	TRBJ2-5	CASSSPGGTGNEQYF	TGTGCCAGCAGCTCCCCAGGGGGCACGGGGAATGAGCAGTACTTC